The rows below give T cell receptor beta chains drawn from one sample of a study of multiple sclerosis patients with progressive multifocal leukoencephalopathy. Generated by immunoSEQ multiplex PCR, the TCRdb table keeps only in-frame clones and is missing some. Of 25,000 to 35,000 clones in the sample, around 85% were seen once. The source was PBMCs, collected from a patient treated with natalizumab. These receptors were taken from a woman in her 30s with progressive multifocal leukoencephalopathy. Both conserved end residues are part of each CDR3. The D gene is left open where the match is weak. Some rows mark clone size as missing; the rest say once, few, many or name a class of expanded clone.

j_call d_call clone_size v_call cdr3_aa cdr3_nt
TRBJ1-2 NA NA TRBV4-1 CASSQDATALGYGYTF TGCGCCAGCAGCCAAGACGCGACAGCCCTTGGCTATGGCTACACCTTC
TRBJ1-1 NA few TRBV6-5 CASSPDVWGEAFF TGTGCCAGCAGTCCTGACGTTTGGGGTGAAGCTTTCTTT
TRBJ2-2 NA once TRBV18 CASSPKPGGELFF TGTGCCAGCTCACCAAAGCCTGGCGGGGAGCTGTTTTTT
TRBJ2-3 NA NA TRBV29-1 CSVRDLRTDTQYF TGCAGCGTGAGGGACCTTAGGACAGATACGCAGTATTTT
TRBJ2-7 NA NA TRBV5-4 CASSLGTVGASEQYF TGTGCCAGCAGCCTAGGGACCGTCGGCGCCTCCGAGCAGTACTTC
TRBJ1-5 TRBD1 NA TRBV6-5 CASSSRTGGADQPQHF TGTGCCAGCAGTTCACGGACAGGGGGCGCGGATCAGCCCCAGCATTTT
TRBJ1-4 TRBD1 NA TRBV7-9 CASSFGLGGDRGQDEKLFF TGTGCCAGCAGCTTTGGACTTGGTGGGGACAGGGGTCAGGATGAAAAACTGTTTTTT
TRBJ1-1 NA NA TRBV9 CASSFRGGVDEAFF TGTGCCAGCAGCTTTCGGGGTGGGGTAGACGAAGCTTTCTTT
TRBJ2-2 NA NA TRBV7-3 CASSLTGLGGLFF TGTGCCAGCAGCTTAACCGGTTTGGGAGGGCTGTTTTTT
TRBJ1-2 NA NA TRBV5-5 CASSGGTTYGYTF TGTGCCAGCAGCGGCGGGACAACCTATGGCTACACCTTC
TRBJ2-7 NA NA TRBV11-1 CASSLVGGFSVPTYEQYF TGTGCCAGCAGCTTAGTTGGGGGGTTCAGCGTACCAACCTACGAGCAGTACTTC
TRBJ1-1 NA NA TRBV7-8 CASSYTGRTEAFF TGTGCCAGCAGCTATACGGGGCGGACTGAAGCTTTCTTT
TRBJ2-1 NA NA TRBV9 CASSAQPNSYNEQFF TGTGCCAGCAGCGCCCAACCAAACTCCTACAATGAGCAGTTCTTC
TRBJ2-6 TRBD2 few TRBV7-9 CASRCDRGGAYRGANVLTF TGTGCCAGCCGCTGCGATCGCGGGGGGGCCTATCGTGGGGCCAACGTCCTGACTTTC
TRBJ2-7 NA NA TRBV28 CASSSSNYEQYF TGTGCCAGCAGTTCCTCTAACTACGAGCAGTACTTC
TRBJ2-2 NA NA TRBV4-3 CASSLDFTGELFF TGCGCCAGCAGCCTAGACTTCACCGGGGAGCTGTTTTTT
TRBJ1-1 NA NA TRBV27 CASSLTDSMATEAFF TGTGCCAGCAGTTTAACGGACAGTATGGCCACTGAAGCTTTCTTT
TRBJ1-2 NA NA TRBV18 CASSSSEGYGYTF TGTGCCAGCTCATCCTCAGAGGGCTATGGCTACACCTTC
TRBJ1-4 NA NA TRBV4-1 CASSQEAGRDATNEKLFF TGCGCCAGCAGCCAAGAGGCAGGGAGGGATGCAACTAATGAAAAACTGTTTTTT
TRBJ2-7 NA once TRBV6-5 CASSYVRGYEQYF TGTGCCAGCAGTTACGTCAGGGGCTACGAGCAGTACTTC
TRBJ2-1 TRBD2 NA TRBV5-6 CASSFLTSGRANEQFF TGTGCCAGCAGCTTCCTGACTAGCGGGAGGGCCAATGAGCAGTTCTTC
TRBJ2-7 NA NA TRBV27 CASRLHTGGEQYF TGTGCCAGCAGGCTTCACACAGGAGGCGAGCAGTACTTC
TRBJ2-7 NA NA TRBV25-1 CASSLDLQGREQYF TGTGCCAGCAGCCTAGACTTACAGGGTCGCGAGCAGTACTTC
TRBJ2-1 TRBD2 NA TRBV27 CASSTLAGFYNEQFF TGTGCCAGCAGCACACTAGCGGGATTTTACAATGAGCAGTTCTTC
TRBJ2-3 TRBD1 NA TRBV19 CASSIGQGATDTQYF TGTGCCAGTAGTATCGGACAGGGTGCCACAGATACGCAGTATTTT
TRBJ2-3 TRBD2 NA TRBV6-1 CATSGGAETDTQYF TGTGCCACTAGCGGGGGGGCGGAGACAGATACGCAGTATTTT
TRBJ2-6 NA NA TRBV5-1 CASSLDSGANVLTF TGCGCCAGCAGCCTGGATTCTGGGGCCAACGTCCTGACTTTC
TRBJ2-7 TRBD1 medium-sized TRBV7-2 CASSAMGQSSYEQYF TGTGCCAGCAGCGCGATGGGACAGAGCTCCTACGAGCAGTACTTC
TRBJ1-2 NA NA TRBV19 CASSIVGNYGYTF TGTGCCAGTAGTATAGTAGGGAACTATGGCTACACCTTC
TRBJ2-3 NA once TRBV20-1 CSAPQADTQYF TGCAGTGCTCCCCAGGCGGATACGCAGTATTTT
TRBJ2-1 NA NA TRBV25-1 CASSEASGATAGEQFF TGTGCCAGCAGTGAAGCGTCAGGGGCAACGGCTGGTGAGCAGTTCTTC
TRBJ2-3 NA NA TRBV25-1 CASSDLGDTQYF TGTGCCAGCAGTGATTTAGGGGATACGCAGTATTTT
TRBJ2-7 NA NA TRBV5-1 CASTSTGAYEQYF TGCGCCAGCACTTCGACGGGGGCCTACGAGCAGTACTTC
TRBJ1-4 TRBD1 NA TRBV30 CAWRSRGGEKLFF TGTGCCTGGAGGTCCAGGGGGGGTGAAAAACTGTTTTTT
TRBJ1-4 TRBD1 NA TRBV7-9 CASSFTLDRGFGEKLFF TGTGCCAGCAGCTTTACCCTGGACAGGGGCTTCGGTGAAAAACTGTTTTTT
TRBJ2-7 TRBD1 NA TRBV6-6 CASSYSGQGAGEQYF TGTGCCAGCAGTTACTCGGGACAGGGGGCGGGTGAGCAGTACTTC
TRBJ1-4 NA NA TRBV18 CASSPPRGANEKLFF TGTGCCAGCTCACCACCGAGGGGGGCTAATGAAAAACTGTTTTTT
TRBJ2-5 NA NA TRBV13 CASSGPYQETQYF TGTGCCAGCAGCGGACCGTACCAAGAGACCCAGTACTTC
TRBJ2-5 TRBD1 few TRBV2 CASPIDRGRRETQYF TGTGCCAGCCCAATTGACAGGGGGCGACGAGAGACCCAGTACTTC
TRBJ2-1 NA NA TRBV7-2 CASSPGDRGNEQFF TGTGCCAGCAGCCCCGGGGACCGAGGCAATGAGCAGTTCTTC
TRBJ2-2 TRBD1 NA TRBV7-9 CAKVSDRGDTGELFF TGTGCCAAGGTCTCGGACAGGGGGGACACCGGGGAGCTGTTTTTT
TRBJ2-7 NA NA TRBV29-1 CSGRNRDGPYEQYF TGCAGCGGCAGAAACCGAGACGGGCCCTACGAGCAGTACTTC
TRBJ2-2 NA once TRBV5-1 CASSFRRGAGGELFF TGCGCCAGCAGCTTCCGTCGGGGCGCGGGCGGGGAGCTGTTTTTT
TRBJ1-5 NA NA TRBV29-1 CSVGGGNNQPQHF TGCAGCGTTGGGGGAGGAAACAATCAGCCCCAGCATTTT
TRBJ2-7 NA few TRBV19 CASSIGARDEQYF TGTGCCAGTAGTATCGGGGCGCGGGACGAGCAGTACTTC
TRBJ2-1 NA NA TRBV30 CAWSVWGRPNEQFF TGTGCCTGGAGTGTATGGGGCCGACCCAATGAGCAGTTCTTC
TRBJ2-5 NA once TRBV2 CASGGSTQETQYF TGTGCCAGCGGAGGTTCTACACAAGAGACCCAGTACTTC
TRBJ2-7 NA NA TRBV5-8 CASSLAIGTNEQYF TGTGCCAGCAGCTTGGCCATAGGGACCAACGAGCAGTACTTC
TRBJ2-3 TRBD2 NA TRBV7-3 CASSRTSGSSTDTQYF TGTGCCAGCAGCCGGACTAGCGGCTCTAGCACAGATACGCAGTATTTT
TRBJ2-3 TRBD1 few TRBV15 CATSLRDRGPTDTQYF TGTGCCACCAGCTTACGGGACAGGGGGCCCACAGATACGCAGTATTTT
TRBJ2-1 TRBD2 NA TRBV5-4 CASSQYKAGDNEQFF TGTGCCAGCAGCCAGTACAAAGCGGGAGACAATGAGCAGTTCTTC
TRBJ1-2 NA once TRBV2 CASSEANYGYTF TGTGCCAGCAGTGAGGCTAACTATGGCTACACCTTC
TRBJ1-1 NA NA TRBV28 CASSPGHWRGFDTEAFF TGTGCCAGCAGCCCGGGACACTGGAGGGGTTTCGACACTGAAGCTTTCTTT
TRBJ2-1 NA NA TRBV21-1 CASSRKPGTGVRNEQFF TGTGCCAGCAGCAGGAAGCCCGGGACAGGGGTAAGGAATGAGCAGTTCTTC
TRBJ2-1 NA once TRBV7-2 CASSTAYRDEQFF TGTGCCAGCAGCACCGCCTACAGGGATGAGCAGTTCTTC
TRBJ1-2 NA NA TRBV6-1 CASSEIGVGYGYTF TGTGCCAGCAGTGAAATAGGGGTGGGCTATGGCTACACCTTC
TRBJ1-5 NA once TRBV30 CAWSVSGTQPQHF TGTGCCTGGAGTGTGTCAGGTACACAGCCCCAGCATTTT
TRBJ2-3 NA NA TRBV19 CASSLRRGARTDTQYF TGTGCCAGTAGTTTGCGACGGGGGGCTCGCACAGATACGCAGTATTTT
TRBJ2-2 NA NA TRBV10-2 CASSELQGPGELFF TGCGCCAGCAGTGAGTTACAGGGTCCCGGGGAGCTGTTTTTT